This T cell receptor (beta chain) derives from a study of blood T cells in healthy people across ages (dated by TCRdb to the mid-2010s). The study in broad terms: In model experiments, roughly one uniquely barcoded TCR beta cDNA molecule per two T cells was captured by template switching. For two donors (one aged 18 to 29 and one aged 80 or older), the study analyzed two additional independent replicas of 1 million unique cDNA reads from the same blood draw. Donors were grouped into four age groups: young (average about 15 years), middle-aged (about 38), aged (over 55) and long-lived (about 90). To avoid experimental bias, donors of different ages were spread randomly across the sequencing lanes. Using deep sequencing normalized with unique cDNA molecular identifiers, the study measured how TCR beta repertoire diversity changes with age.

Points the paper makes about the study in general: The CMV infection status of donors was not known, potentially confounding age-related changes in expanded clonotypes. The percentage of naive T cells measured by flow cytometry correlated strongly with observed TCR beta diversity. As age increased, observed TCR beta diversity per million T cells dropped in a roughly linear way, and a significant reduction was already evident by age roughly 36. Compared with the aged group, more naive CD4+ T cells, fewer expanded clones and increased TCR diversity were shown by the long-lived group, suggesting age selection. Estimates of total diversity based on one million sequenced T cells were regarded as lower bounds and as underestimates. Bulk unsorted PBMC profiling prevented conclusive comparison of naive and antigen-experienced compartments.

CDR1 and CDR2, looked up from the germline V gene (reference sequence), are MNHEY and SMNVEV. The V and J ends are trimmed by 7 bases and 5 bases, leaving 16 bases between them. The CDR3 spans 14 residues, from the cysteine through the phenylalanine. The DNA shown is the 42-base CDR3, in frame from base 1. Systemically healthy Caucasian individuals from Russia, 39 in total and aged about 6 to 100 years, were included as donors. Each donor gave about 10 milliliters of peripheral blood, drawn into EDTA-treated Vacutainer tubes. Ficoll-Paque density-gradient centrifugation was used to isolate PBMCs, with at least 6.5 million obtained per sample. Trizol reagent was used to extract total RNA from the PBMCs, yielding at least 6 micrograms per sample. For every donor, an aliquot of PBMCs went through flow cytometry to measure the percentages of naive CD45RAhigh/CD27high T cells. Regarding this clonotype: Its antigen has not been determined. Base quality data are lacking; no much larger clone is found one base away.

Library preparation was by 5' RACE. Instrument used: Illumina HiSeq 2500. A second roughly 6 to 12 cycle PCR used a sample-barcoded 5' primer and a J-beta primer mix. A template-switch 5' adaptor carrying 12 random nucleotides introduced a unique molecular identifier onto each TCR beta cDNA molecule. At least 2.5 million CDR3-containing paired-end reads were obtained from each sample. First-strand cDNA synthesis was performed from all RNA using the Mint cDNA synthesis kit, with priming by a TRBC-specific oligonucleotide. All cDNA was treated with uracil-DNA glycosylase and then went through a first 18-cycle PCR with the universal primers M1SS and BC2_uni_R. Regarding the original processing steps: Normalization of each sample was performed by random selection of 1 million high-quality reads, each carrying a distinct molecular identifier. Reads with shared molecular identifiers were discarded instead of being binned into consensus sequences. CDR3 identification, clonotype clustering and error correction used MiTCR with a Q25 quality threshold and the strictest error-elimination algorithm. A nonparametric unseen species model with Euler transformation was used to estimate a lower bound on total TCR beta diversity. In TCRdb, the public reads were trimmed at Q25 with fastp and aligned with MiXCR, with productive beta chains retained. Here each entry gathers all rows of one CDR3 protein and keeps the most common genes and DNA. The V and J calls follow TCRdb's processing rather than the paper's. This sample has about 1.4 million distinct CDR3 sequences in its table, and approximately 60% of those were observed once. The leading ten clones occupy roughly 6.3% of the sample.

The specimen sequenced was blood. The source is a man aged 18 to 30 in good health. The rearranged segments are TRBV27 and TRBJ2-3, with the D gene uncertain. The sequenced DNA: TGTGCCAGCACCGCGACCCCCTTGGGAGATACGCAGTATTTT. Protein translation: CASTATPLGDTQYF.